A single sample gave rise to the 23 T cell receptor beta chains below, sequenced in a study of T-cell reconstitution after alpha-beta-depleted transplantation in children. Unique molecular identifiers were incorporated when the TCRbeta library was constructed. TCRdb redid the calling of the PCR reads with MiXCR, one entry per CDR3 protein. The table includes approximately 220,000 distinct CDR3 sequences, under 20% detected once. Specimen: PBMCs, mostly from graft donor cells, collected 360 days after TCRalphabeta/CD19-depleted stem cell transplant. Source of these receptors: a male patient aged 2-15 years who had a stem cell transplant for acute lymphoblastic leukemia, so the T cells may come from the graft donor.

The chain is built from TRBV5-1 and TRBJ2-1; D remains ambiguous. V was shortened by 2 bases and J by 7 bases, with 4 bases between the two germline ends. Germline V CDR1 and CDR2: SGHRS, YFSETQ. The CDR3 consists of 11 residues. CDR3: CASSLKNEQFF. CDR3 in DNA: TGCGCCAGCAGCTTAAAAAATGAGCAGTTCTTC. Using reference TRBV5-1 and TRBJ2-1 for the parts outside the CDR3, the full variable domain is KAGVTQTPRYLIKTRGQQVTLSCSPISGHRSVSWYQQTPGQGLQFLFEYFSETQRNKGNFPGRFSGRQFSNSRSEMNVSTLELGDSALYLCASSLKNEQFFGPGTRLTVL.

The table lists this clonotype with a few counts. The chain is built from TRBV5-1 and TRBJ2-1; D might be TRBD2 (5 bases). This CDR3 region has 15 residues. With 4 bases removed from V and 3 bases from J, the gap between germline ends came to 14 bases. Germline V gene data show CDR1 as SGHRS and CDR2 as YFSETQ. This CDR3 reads CASSPLDYLYNEQFF. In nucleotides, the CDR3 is TGCGCCAGCAGCCCCCTCGACTACCTCTACAATGAGCAGTTCTTC.

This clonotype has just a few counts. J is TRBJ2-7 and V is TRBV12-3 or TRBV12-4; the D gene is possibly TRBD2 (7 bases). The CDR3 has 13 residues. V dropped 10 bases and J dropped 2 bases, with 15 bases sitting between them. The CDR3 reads CATGGGGTYEQYF. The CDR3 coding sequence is TGTGCCACCGGAGGGGGGGGCACCTACGAGCAGTACTTC.

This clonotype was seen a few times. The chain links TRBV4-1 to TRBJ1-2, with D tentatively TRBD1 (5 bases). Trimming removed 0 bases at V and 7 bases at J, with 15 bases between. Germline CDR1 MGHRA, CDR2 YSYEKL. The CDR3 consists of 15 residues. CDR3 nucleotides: TGCGCCAGCAGCCAAGAACCCAGGGTGGTGGGTGGCTACACCTTC. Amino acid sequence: CASSQEPRVVGGYTF.

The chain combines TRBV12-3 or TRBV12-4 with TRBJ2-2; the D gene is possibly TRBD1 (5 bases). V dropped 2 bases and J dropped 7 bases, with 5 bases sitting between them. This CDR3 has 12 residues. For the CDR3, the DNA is TGTGCCAGCAGTTTAAGGGGCGGGGAGCTGTTTTTT. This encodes CASSLRGGELFF.

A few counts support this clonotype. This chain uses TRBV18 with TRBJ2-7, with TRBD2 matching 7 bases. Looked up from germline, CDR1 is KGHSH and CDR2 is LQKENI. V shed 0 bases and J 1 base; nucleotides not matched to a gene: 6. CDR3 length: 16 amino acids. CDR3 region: CASSPPIASGSYEQYF. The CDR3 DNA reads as TGTGCCAGCTCACCACCCATTGCTAGCGGTTCCTACGAGCAGTACTTC.

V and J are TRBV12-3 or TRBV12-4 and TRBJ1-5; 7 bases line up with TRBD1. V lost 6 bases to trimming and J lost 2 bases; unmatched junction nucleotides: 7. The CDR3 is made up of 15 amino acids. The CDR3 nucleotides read TGTGCCAGCAGCCGAGGGGGCGCGGGCAATCAGCCCCAGCATTTT. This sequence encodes CASSRGGAGNQPQHF.

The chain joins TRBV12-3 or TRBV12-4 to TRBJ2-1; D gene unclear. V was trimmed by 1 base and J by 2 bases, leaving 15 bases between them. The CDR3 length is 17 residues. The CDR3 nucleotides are TGTGCCAGCAGTTTAGTTGGTGTGGCGGCTCCCTACAATGAGCAGTTCTTC. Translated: CASSLVGVAAPYNEQFF.

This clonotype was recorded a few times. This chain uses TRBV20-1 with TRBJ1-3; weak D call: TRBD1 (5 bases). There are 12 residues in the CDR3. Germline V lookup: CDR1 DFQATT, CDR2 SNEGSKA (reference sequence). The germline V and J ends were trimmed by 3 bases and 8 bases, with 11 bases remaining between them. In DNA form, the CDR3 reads TGCAGTGCTAGGGGGACGGTCGACACCATATATTTT. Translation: CSARGTVDTIYF.

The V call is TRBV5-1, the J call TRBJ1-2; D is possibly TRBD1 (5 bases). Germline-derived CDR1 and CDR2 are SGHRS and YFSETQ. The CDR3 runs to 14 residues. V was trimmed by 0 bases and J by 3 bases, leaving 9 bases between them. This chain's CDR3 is CASSLAEGDYGYTF. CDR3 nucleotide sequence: TGCGCCAGCAGCTTGGCCGAAGGGGACTATGGCTACACCTTC.

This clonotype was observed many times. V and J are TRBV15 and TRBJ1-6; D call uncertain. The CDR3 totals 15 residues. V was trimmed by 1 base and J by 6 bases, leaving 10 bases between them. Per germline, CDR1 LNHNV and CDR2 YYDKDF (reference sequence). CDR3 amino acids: CATSRVGRTNSPLHF. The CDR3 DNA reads TGTGCCACCAGCAGAGTGGGCAGAACTAATTCACCCCTCCACTTT.

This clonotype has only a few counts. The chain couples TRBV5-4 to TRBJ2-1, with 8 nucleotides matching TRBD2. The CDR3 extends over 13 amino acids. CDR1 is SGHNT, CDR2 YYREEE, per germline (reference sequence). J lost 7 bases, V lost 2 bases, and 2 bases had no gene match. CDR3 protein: CASSLSGRNEQFF. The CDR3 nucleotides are TGTGCCAGCAGCTTAAGCGGGAGAAATGAGCAGTTCTTC.

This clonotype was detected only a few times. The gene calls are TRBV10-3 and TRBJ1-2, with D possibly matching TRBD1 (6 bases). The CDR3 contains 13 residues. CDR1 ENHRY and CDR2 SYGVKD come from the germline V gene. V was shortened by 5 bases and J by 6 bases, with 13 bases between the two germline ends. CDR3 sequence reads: CAISQDSLDGYTF. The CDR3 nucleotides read TGTGCCATCAGTCAGGACAGTCTTGATGGCTACACCTTC.

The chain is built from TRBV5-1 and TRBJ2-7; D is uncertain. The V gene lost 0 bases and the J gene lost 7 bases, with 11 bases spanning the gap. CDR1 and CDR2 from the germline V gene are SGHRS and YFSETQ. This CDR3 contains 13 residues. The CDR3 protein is CASSLAMYTEQYF. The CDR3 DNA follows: TGCGCCAGCAGCTTGGCCATGTATACGGAGCAGTACTTC.

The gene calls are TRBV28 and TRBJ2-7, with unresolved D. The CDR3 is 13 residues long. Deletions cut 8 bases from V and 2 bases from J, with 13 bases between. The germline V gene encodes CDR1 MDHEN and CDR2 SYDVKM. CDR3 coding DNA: TGTGCCAGCGGCCCCGGGCCCCCCTACGAGCAGTACTTC. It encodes CASGPGPPYEQYF.

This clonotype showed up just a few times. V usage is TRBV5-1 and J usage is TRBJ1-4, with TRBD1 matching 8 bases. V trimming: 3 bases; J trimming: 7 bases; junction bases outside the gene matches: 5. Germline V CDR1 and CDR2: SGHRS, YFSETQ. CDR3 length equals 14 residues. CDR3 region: CASSSRDRPEKLFF. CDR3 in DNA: TGCGCCAGCAGCTCTAGGGACAGGCCTGAAAAACTGTTTTTT.

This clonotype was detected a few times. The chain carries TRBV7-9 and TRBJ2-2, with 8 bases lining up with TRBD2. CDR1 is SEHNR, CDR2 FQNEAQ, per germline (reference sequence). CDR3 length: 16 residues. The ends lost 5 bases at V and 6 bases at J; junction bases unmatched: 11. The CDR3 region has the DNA TGTGCCAGCAGCCGCACTTCTGTAGCGGGATCCGGGGAGCTGTTTTTT. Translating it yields CASSRTSVAGSGELFF.

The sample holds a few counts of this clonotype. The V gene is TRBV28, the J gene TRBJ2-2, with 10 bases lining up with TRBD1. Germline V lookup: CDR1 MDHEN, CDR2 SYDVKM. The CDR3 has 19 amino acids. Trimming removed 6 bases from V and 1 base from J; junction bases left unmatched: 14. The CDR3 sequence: CASRDWPGQGPKNTGELFF. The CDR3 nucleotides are TGTGCCAGCAGGGACTGGCCGGGACAGGGGCCAAAGAACACCGGGGAGCTGTTTTTT.

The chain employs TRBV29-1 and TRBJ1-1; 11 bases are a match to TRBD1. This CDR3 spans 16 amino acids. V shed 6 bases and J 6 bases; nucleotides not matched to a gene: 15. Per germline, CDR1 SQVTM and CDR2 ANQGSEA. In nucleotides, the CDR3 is TGCAGCGTGCTCAGGAGGGTCAGGACAGGGGGCTCTGAAGCTTTCTTT. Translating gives CSVLRRVRTGGSEAFF.

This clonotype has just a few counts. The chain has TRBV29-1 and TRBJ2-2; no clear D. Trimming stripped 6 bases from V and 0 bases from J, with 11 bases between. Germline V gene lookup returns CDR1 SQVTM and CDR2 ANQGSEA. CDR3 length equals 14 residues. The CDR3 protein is CSVKGISNTGELFF. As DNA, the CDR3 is TGCAGCGTGAAAGGGATATCGAACACCGGGGAGCTGTTTTTT.

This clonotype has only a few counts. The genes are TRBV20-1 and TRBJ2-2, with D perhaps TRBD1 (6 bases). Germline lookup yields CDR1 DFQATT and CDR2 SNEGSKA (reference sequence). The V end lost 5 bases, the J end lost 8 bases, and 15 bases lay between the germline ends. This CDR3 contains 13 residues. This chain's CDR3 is CSAVTQGTGELFF. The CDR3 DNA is TGCAGTGCTGTAACACAGGGAACGGGGGAGCTGTTTTTT.

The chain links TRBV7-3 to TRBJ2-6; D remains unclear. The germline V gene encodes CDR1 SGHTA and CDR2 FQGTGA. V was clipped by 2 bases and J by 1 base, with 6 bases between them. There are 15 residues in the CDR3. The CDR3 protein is CASSLWESGANVLTF. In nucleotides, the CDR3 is TGTGCCAGCAGCTTATGGGAATCTGGGGCCAACGTCCTGACTTTC.

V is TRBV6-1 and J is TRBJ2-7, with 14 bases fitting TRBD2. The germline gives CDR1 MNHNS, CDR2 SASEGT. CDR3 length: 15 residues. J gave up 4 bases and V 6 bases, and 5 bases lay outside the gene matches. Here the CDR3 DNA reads TGTGCCAGCAGGTGGGGACTAGCGGGAGCATACGAGCAGTACTTC. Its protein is CASRWGLAGAYEQYF.